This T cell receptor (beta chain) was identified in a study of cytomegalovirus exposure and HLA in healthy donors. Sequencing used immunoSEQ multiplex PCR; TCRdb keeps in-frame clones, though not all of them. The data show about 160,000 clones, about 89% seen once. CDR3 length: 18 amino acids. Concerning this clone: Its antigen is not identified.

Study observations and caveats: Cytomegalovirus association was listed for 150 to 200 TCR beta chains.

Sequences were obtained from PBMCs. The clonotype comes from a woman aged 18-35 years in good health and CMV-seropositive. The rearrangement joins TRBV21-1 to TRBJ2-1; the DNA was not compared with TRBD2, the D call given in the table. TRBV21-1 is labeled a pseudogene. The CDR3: CASSKRTSGGSPYNEQFF. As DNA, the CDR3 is TGTGCCAGCAGCAAAAGGACTAGCGGGGGGTCCCCCTACAATGAGCAGTTCTTC.